The following is a T cell receptor beta chain sequence with its context. Its cognate antigen is unknown. This CDR3 has 16 residues. Germline CDR1 is MNHNS and CDR2 is SASEGT. V lost 7 bases and J lost 0, with 13 bases in between. The authors made TCR cDNA by 5'RACE template switching, adding a universal primer site and UMIs. TCRdb fed the 5' RACE reads into MiXCR, producing one record per CDR3 protein. The sample lists under 100,000 distinct CDR3 sequences, approximately 5.5% occurring once. The data were obtained in a study of T cells after yellow fever vaccination. Study in general: Libraries from low-cell-number fractions were prepared with the SMART-Seq v4 Ultra Low Input RNA kit.

Study findings and constraints: Most primary-vaccination clones recurred post-booster (just under 98% CD4, around 88% CD8). Clonotype sharing between CD4 and CD8 compartments was small.

Sequenced here: CD8+ T cells sorted from PBMCs, sampled 10 days after the yellow fever booster vaccination. This receptor was taken from a man younger than 35 who received the YFV17D yellow fever vaccine. V usage is TRBV6-1 and J usage is TRBJ2-6; D possibly corresponds to TRBD1 (6 bases). CDR3 DNA: TGTGCCAGCAAGGCAGGGGTCGGCTCTGGGGCCAACGTCCTGACTTTC. As protein: CASKAGVGSGANVLTF.